The 4 T cell receptor beta chains listed next were all sequenced from one sample in a study of OX40 agonist ivuxolimab in advanced cancers. The method was immunoSEQ multiplex PCR; TCRdb's version includes in-frame clones alone and lacks a portion of them. The data show more than 65,000 clones, around four fifths seen once. This specimen was CD4+ or CD8+ T cells sorted from blood, taken in a trial of the OX40 agonist ivuxolimab. These receptors were obtained from an adult with an advanced solid tumor such as melanoma, head and neck, liver or kidney cancer.

This clone was counted many times. V is TRBV19 and J is TRBJ1-5; D may be TRBD1 (6 bases). Trimming cost V 6 bases and J 4 bases, with 19 bases left between them. Germline V gene sequence: CDR1 LNHDA, CDR2 SQIVND (reference sequence). This CDR3 region has 16 residues. The CDR3 is CASSLTVRQDNQPQHF. Here the CDR3 DNA reads TGTGCCAGTAGCCTTACTGTGAGACAGGATAATCAGCCCCAGCATTTT.

This clone was seen more than once but under ten times. The chain couples TRBV7-9 to TRBJ2-1; 8 bases match TRBD2. This CDR3 comprises 18 residues. With 5 bases clipped from V and 2 bases from J, the junction kept 14 bases outside the gene matches. In germline, CDR1 is SEHNR, CDR2 FQNEAQ (reference sequence). Here the CDR3 DNA reads TGTGCCAGCAGCCCCCACGTAAGGACGGGAGGGACCTACAATGAGCAGTTCTTC. Its protein is CASSPHVRTGGTYNEQFF.

The chain employs TRBV30 and TRBJ1-5, with D tentatively TRBD1 (6 bases). Germline CDR1 is GTSNPN and CDR2 is SVGIG (reference sequence). Trimming removed 2 bases from V and 6 bases from J, with 17 bases in between. The CDR3 has 15 residues. The CDR3 DNA sequence: TGTGCCTGGAGTTCATCGGGGGGGGCCGGTCAGCCCCAGCATTTT. This sequence encodes CAWSSSGGAGQPQHF.

The CDR3 DNA sequence: TGCAGCGGGCGCCAAGGCGGGCACACCGGGGAGCTGTTTTTT. It translates to CSGRQGGHTGELFF. The V and J genes are TRBV29-1 and TRBJ2-2, with D perhaps matching TRBD2 (5 bases). Trimming removed 7 bases from V and 3 bases from J, with 15 bases in between. CDR3 length: 14 residues. The V gene's germline CDR1 is SQVTM and CDR2 ANQGSEA.